The clone carrying this T cell receptor beta chain is medium-sized (0.01 to 0.1%). Germline CDR1 MNHEY, CDR2 SVGEGT. The CDR3 runs 15 residues. The V and J ends lost 2 bases and 4 bases, in that order; junction bases with no gene match: 1. The table came from immunoSEQ multiplex PCR; TCRdb's copy has only in-frame clones and leaves some out. This sample has 140,000 to 150,000 clones; less than 90% occur once, and the top ten carry 35% to 40%. The data are from a study of blood T cell repertoires in COVID-19. The origin of this receptor is a human donor in a cohort sampled during active COVID-19. The sample was peripheral blood. V gene TRBV6-2 or TRBV6-3 combines with J gene TRBJ2-5, with 13 bases matching TRBD2. CDR3 protein: CASSYTSGGAETQYF. The CDR3 coding sequence is TGTGCCAGCAGTTACACTAGCGGGGGGGCAGAGACCCAGTACTTC.